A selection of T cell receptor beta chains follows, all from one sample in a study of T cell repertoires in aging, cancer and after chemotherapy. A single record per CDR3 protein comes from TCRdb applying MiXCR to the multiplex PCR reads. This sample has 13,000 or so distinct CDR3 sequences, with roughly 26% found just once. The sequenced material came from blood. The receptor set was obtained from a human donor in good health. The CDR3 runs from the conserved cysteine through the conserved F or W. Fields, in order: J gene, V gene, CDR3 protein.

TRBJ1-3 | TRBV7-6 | CASSPTYSGNTIYF
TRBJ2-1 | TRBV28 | CASSLNGVMSSYNEQFF
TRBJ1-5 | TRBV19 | CASSIPTQGVGGNQPQHF
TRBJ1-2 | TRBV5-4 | CASSRPTNYGYTF
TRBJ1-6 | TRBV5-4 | CASSLGSSSYNSPLHF
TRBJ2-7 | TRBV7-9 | CASSLSLADHEQYF
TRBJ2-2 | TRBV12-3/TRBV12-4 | CASSWGRNTGELFF
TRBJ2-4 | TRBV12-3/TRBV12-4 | CASSGTGGNIQYF
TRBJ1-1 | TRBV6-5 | CASSERTGGETFF
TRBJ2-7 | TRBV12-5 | CASGLPSRQGGNEQYF
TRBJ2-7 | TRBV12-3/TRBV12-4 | CASSFTRTVLSYEQYF
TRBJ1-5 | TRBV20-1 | CSARSRRGNQPQHF
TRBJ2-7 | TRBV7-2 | CASSNKNGTPQYF
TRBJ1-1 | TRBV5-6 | CASSLDPTENTEAFF
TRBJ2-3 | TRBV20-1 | CSAPGSTDTQYF
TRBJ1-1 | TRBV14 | CASSQARSRTKNFF
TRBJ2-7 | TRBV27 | CASSFANLYEQYF
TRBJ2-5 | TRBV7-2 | CASSLGAGQETQYF
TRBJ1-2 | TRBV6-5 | CASRRTGGVYGYTF
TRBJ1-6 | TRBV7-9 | CASSPTDVASSYNSPLHF
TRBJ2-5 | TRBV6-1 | CASSITGATWGETQYF
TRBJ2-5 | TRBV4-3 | CASSPTLPETQYF
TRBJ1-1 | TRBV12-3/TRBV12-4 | CASRPGTGVSTEAFF
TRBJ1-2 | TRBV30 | CDWSTPHDRVANYGYTF
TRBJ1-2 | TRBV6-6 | CASSTRTGGIYGYTF
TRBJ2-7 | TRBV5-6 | CASSFGRGFYEQYF
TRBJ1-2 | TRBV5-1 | CASSLDDRGTLAF
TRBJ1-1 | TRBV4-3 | CASSLYTGESNTEAFF
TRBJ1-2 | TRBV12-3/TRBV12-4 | CASSLGAVGSVLFSYGYTF
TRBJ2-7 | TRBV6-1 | CASHLHVTYEQYF
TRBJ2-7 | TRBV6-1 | CASTSTGAEGEQYF
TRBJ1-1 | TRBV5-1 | CASRSGRNTEAFF
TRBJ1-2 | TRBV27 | CASSFLGGHYGYTF
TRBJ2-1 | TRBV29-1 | CSAGDRATGNEQFF
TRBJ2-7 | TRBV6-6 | CAISEGGHSYEQYF
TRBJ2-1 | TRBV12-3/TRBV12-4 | CASRGLAGGRVYNEQFF
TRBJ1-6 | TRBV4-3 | CASSQDLTPRLPLHF
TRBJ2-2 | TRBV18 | CASSRQSEPGELFF
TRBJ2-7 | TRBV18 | CASSPQAGGSYEQYF
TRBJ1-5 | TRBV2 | CASAYTGRNQPQHF
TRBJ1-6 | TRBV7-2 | CASSDGHGVGSPLHF
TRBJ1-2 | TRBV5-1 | CASSLGDRNYGYTF
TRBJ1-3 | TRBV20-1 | CSAQLQGPTIYF
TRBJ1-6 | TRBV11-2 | CASSLAPGWNSPLHF